Below, 21 T cell receptor beta chains from the same sample are listed, as sequenced in a study of T cell responses to AZD1222 COVID-19 vaccine. Assay: immunoSEQ multiplex PCR; the TCRdb copy retains only in-frame clones and omits some. The sample includes more than 100,000 clones, over 70% of them seen just once. This specimen consisted of peripheral blood, obtained on day 0 of AZD1222 vaccination. Receptors originate from an adult in good health.

The chain uses TRBV29-1 and TRBJ2-5, with a weak D call TRBD2 (7 bases). The ends were cut back, 8 bases at V and 5 bases at J, with 21 bases in the middle. The CDR3 consists of 14 residues. Per the germline V gene, CDR1 is SQVTM and CDR2 is ANQGSEA. The CDR3 is CSILGGAPVETQYF. CDR3 bases: TGCAGCATCTTGGGGGGGGCGCCGGTGGAGACCCAGTACTTC.

V is TRBV3-1 (or the pseudogene TRBV3-2) and J is TRBJ1-2; D ambiguous. This CDR3 region has 13 residues. The ends were cut back, 3 bases at V and 8 bases at J, with 13 bases in the middle. In germline, CDR1 is LGHDT, CDR2 YNNKEL (reference sequence). This CDR3 is CASSHREPRGYTF. As DNA, the CDR3 is TGTGCCAGCAGCCACCGGGAGCCCAGGGGCTACACCTTC.

The chain employs TRBV11-3 and TRBJ2-7; 7 bases align to TRBD1. V gave up 1 base and J gave up 3 bases; unmatched junction bases: 6. Germline V lookup: CDR1 SGHNT, CDR2 YENEEA. This CDR3 comprises 15 residues. The CDR3 is CASSLGQGGFYEQYF. The CDR3 DNA sequence: TGTGCCAGCAGCTTAGGACAGGGTGGCTTCTACGAGCAGTACTTC. The full variable domain, rest sourced from reference TRBV11-3 and TRBJ2-7, is EAGVVQSPRYKIIEKKQPVAFWCNPISGHNTLYWYLQNLGQGPELLIRYENEEAVDDSQLPKDRFSAERLKGVDSTLKIQPAELGDSAVYLCASSLGQGGFYEQYFGPGTRLTVT.

On this clone itself: One junction end disagrees with the germline gene, perhaps due to a read error. This sequence joins TRBV7-8 and TRBJ1-6; D gene unclear. Looked up from germline, CDR1 is SGHVS and CDR2 is FQNEAQ. The CDR3 contains 16 residues. The CDR3 DNA follows: TGTGCCAGCTGCTTAGCGCTGGGAAGCGCTAATTCACCCCTCCACTTT. Amino acids: CASCLALGSANSPLHF.

The chain carries TRBV7-2 and TRBJ2-5; TRBD2 matches at 9 bases. The CDR3 is 16 residues long. V was pared by 5 bases and J by 5 bases, with 12 bases of the junction left unmatched. Per germline, CDR1 SGHTA and CDR2 FQGNSA. This chain's CDR3 is CASSLRAGGLIETQYF. The CDR3 DNA sequence: TGTGCCAGCAGCCTCAGAGCGGGGGGTCTCATTGAGACCCAGTACTTC.

The chain is built from TRBV18 and TRBJ2-5, with D uncertain. This CDR3 comprises 13 residues. Trimming pared 2 bases from V and 4 bases from J, leaving 8 bases between. Germline V CDR1 and CDR2: KGHSH, LQKENI. DNA of the CDR3: TGTGCCAGCTCACCAGACCTTGGAGAGACCCAGTACTTC. It specifies CASSPDLGETQYF.

This clone came up a few times. The J gene is TRBJ1-2, the V gene TRBV5-5; 8 nucleotides match TRBD1. CDR1 and CDR2 (germline): SGHKS, YYEKEE (reference sequence). The CDR3 is made up of 14 amino acids. Trimming removed 4 bases from V and 8 bases from J; junction bases left unmatched: 10. In nucleotides, the CDR3 is TGTGCCAGCAGCCTGCTATCGACAGGGGACGGCTACACCTTC. Protein: CASSLLSTGDGYTF.

The V call is TRBV7-8, the J call TRBJ1-2; perhaps TRBD1 as D (5 bases). Trimming pared 1 base from V and 6 bases from J, leaving 12 bases between. The CDR3 totals 14 residues. Per germline, CDR1 SGHVS and CDR2 FQNEAQ. CDR3 sequence: CASSLVAQGHGYTF. The DNA of the CDR3 is TGTGCCAGCAGCTTAGTAGCTCAGGGACATGGCTACACCTTC.

V gene TRBV25-1 combines with J gene TRBJ1-2, with D perhaps TRBD1 (6 bases). The V and J ends lost 2 bases and 7 bases respectively, with 20 bases between them. This CDR3 comprises 16 residues. The germline V gene has CDR1 MGHDK and CDR2 SYGVNS. The CDR3 sequence is CASSEPGTPSVGGYTF. CDR3 in DNA: TGTGCCAGCAGTGAACCCGGGACACCTTCGGTAGGTGGCTACACCTTC.

This chain connects TRBV28 to TRBJ1-6; the match to TRBD1 covers 7 bases. The J segment lost 4 bases and the V segment lost 4 bases, leaving 7 bases of the junction unmatched. This CDR3 comprises 16 residues. The germline V gene has CDR1 MDHEN and CDR2 SYDVKM. The CDR3 region has the DNA TGTGCCAGCAGTTCCCCACAGGGGAAGTATAATTCACCCCTCCACTTT. As protein: CASSSPQGKYNSPLHF.

V and J are TRBV5-1 and TRBJ2-3; tentative D call: TRBD2 (6 bases). This CDR3 comprises 15 residues. Germline V gene lookup returns CDR1 SGHRS and CDR2 YFSETQ. V lost 3 bases to trimming and J lost 2 bases, with 13 bases between them. CDR3 nucleotides: TGCGCCAGCAGCTGGGGGGTAGTTAACACAGATACGCAGTATTTT. Its translation is CASSWGVVNTDTQYF.

This clone has just one count. The V and J genes are TRBV21-1 and TRBJ1-6. TRBV21-1 is assigned pseudogene status. CDR3 length: 18 residues. The CDR3 reads CASSKKVCTFLFNSPLHF. The CDR3 DNA reads as TGTGCCAGCAGCAAAAAGGTTTGCACTTTCCTATTTAATTCACCCCTCCACTTT.

CDR3 sequence reads: CASSLVWGYSNQPQHF. The DNA of the CDR3 is TGTGCCAGCAGCTTAGTTTGGGGGTATAGCAATCAGCCCCAGCATTTT. The genes are TRBV7-2 and TRBJ1-5, with D tentatively TRBD1 (5 bases). There are 16 residues in the CDR3. Germline assignment: CDR1 SGHTA and CDR2 FQGNSA. V was clipped by 1 base and J by 0 bases, with 10 bases between them.

This clone was detected ten times or more. The V and J genes are TRBV19 and TRBJ2-5; D is perhaps TRBD1 or TRBD2 (5 bases each). The germline gives CDR1 LNHDA, CDR2 SQIVND (reference sequence). There are 13 residues in the CDR3. V lost 2 bases, J lost 5 bases, and 9 bases lay in between. The CDR3 region is CASSIRDGETQYF. In DNA, the CDR3 is TGTGCCAGTAGTATACGGGACGGGGAGACCCAGTACTTC.

This clone was recorded once. The rearrangement joins TRBV10-3 to TRBJ2-1; TRBD1 matches 9 bases. The germline V gene has CDR1 ENHRY and CDR2 SYGVKD. This CDR3 region has 15 residues. The trim removed 10 bases at V and 8 bases at J, leaving 15 bases unmatched. CDR3 residues: CASAGTGSPMDEQFF. CDR3 sequence (DNA): TGTGCCAGCGCCGGGACAGGGAGTCCCATGGATGAGCAGTTCTTC.

The chain links TRBV2 to TRBJ1-5; D ambiguous. The CDR3 is made up of 13 amino acids. The germline V gene encodes CDR1 SNHLY and CDR2 FYNNEI. Trimming cost V 6 bases and J 5 bases, with 11 bases left between them. The chain's CDR3 is CASSILRDQPQHF. For the CDR3, the DNA is TGTGCCAGCAGCATCTTGAGGGATCAGCCCCAGCATTTT.

The chain joins TRBV28 to TRBJ2-1, with TRBD2 matching 10 bases. Germline V gene data show CDR1 as MDHEN and CDR2 as SYDVKM. CDR3 length: 15 residues. V trimming: 7 bases; J trimming: 7 bases; junction bases outside the gene matches: 10. The DNA for the CDR3 is TGTGCCAGCATCACCAGCGGGAGGGCCCGGAATGAGCAGTTCTTC. Its translation: CASITSGRARNEQFF. The variable domain in full, with the rest retrieved from reference TRBV28 and TRBJ2-1, is DVKVTQSSRYLVKRTGEKVFLECVQDMDHENMFWYRQDPGLGLRLIYFSYDVKMKEKGDIPEGYSVSREKKERFSLILESASTNQTSMYLCASITSGRARNEQFFGPGTRLTVL.

The chain combines TRBV10-3 with TRBJ2-2, with a tentative D call TRBD2 (6 bases). Trimming pared 3 bases from V and 8 bases from J, leaving 13 bases between. CDR3 length: 14 amino acids. CDR1 is ENHRY and CDR2 is SYGVKD in the germline V gene. The CDR3 DNA follows: TGTGCCATCAGTGACAGGACGGGAGCGGGGGAGCTGTTTTTT. Translation: CAISDRTGAGELFF.

This chain uses TRBV6-2 or TRBV6-3 with TRBJ1-2; 7 bases fit TRBD1. Looked up from germline, CDR1 is MNHEY and CDR2 is SVGEGT. CDR3 size: 13 residues. V was clipped by 6 bases and J by 4 bases; unmatched bases: 5. CDR3 nucleotide sequence: TGTGCCAGCAGCTCCGCAGGGGGCTATGGCTACACCTTC. This encodes CASSSAGGYGYTF.

V and J are TRBV6-5 and TRBJ1-1, with 10 bases identical to TRBD1. The V segment lost 7 bases and the J segment 6 bases; nucleotides outside the gene matches: 5. The CDR3 totals 13 residues. Germline values: CDR1 MNHEY, CDR2 SVGAGI. CDR3 DNA: TGTGCCAGCATCCCGGGACAGGGGTCTGAAGCTTTCTTT. Amino acid sequence: CASIPGQGSEAFF.

This clone has just one count. This chain connects TRBV11-3 to TRBJ2-7; 12 nucleotides align to TRBD1. Unmatched junction bases numbered 5, after V lost 5 bases and J lost 3 bases. The length of the CDR3 is 15 residues. The germline CDR1 and CDR2 sequences are SGHNT and YENEEA. The CDR3 nucleotides are TGTGCCAGCAGCCTGGGACAGGGGGCCTTCTACGAGCAGTACTTC. It is translated as CASSLGQGAFYEQYF.